The rows below give T cell receptor beta chains drawn from one sample of a study of OX40 agonist ivuxolimab in advanced cancers. Clones were sequenced by immunoSEQ multiplex PCR, and TCRdb holds only the in-frame ones, with some missing. The sample has about 58,000 clones; 83% are singletons. The material was CD4+ or CD8+ T cells sorted from blood, obtained in a trial of the OX40 agonist ivuxolimab. The source is an adult with an advanced solid tumor such as melanoma, head and neck, liver or kidney cancer. Each CDR3 is given with its conserved first and last residue. D genes are given only for firm matches. A row's size may be missing; if present it is once, few, many or a size class.

size: -
D: -
J: TRBJ1-4
V: TRBV9
CDR3: CASSVGGREEKLFF
DNA: TGTGCCAGCAGCGTAGGAGGGAGGGAAGAAAAACTGTTTTTT

size: once
D: -
J: TRBJ1-3
V: TRBV6-5
CDR3: CASVPPDRGNTIYF
DNA: TGTGCCAGCGTTCCTCCAGACCGGGGAAACACCATATATTTT

size: -
D: -
J: TRBJ1-6
V: TRBV7-9
CDR3: CASSLAGFYSPLHF
DNA: TGTGCCAGCAGCTTAGCAGGCTTTTATTCACCCCTCCACTTT

size: -
D: -
J: TRBJ2-7
V: TRBV2
CDR3: CATHVGGTGEQYF
DNA: TGTGCCACTCACGTAGGGGGAACGGGCGAGCAGTACTTC

size: -
D: -
J: TRBJ2-1
V: TRBV7-3
CDR3: CASSLSRDSNNEQFF
DNA: TGTGCCAGCAGCTTATCCCGGGACTCCAACAATGAGCAGTTCTTC

size: -
D: TRBD2
J: TRBJ2-3
V: TRBV10-3
CDR3: CAIRTSGGGTDTQYF
DNA: TGTGCCATCCGGACTAGCGGGGGGGGCACAGATACGCAGTATTTT

size: -
D: TRBD1
J: TRBJ2-1
V: TRBV7-9
CDR3: CASRPQGTGGNEQFF
DNA: TGTGCCAGCAGACCCCAGGGGACAGGGGGGAATGAGCAGTTCTTC

size: once
D: TRBD1
J: TRBJ1-5
V: TRBV27
CDR3: CASSQFGTVGNQPQHF
DNA: TGTGCCAGCAGTCAATTCGGGACAGTTGGCAATCAGCCCCAGCATTTT

size: -
D: TRBD1
J: TRBJ2-7
V: TRBV6-5
CDR3: CASSRQGVTYEQYF
DNA: TGTGCCAGCAGTCGCCAGGGGGTCACCTACGAGCAGTACTTC

size: few
D: -
J: TRBJ2-1
V: TRBV7-7
CDR3: CASSDDRINEQFF
DNA: TGTGCTAGCAGCGATGACAGGATCAATGAGCAGTTCTTC

size: -
D: -
J: TRBJ1-1
V: TRBV11-3
CDR3: CASSLEGNTEAFF
DNA: TGTGCCAGCAGCTTAGAAGGGAACACTGAAGCTTTCTTT

size: -
D: TRBD1
J: TRBJ1-2
V: TRBV19
CDR3: CASGQGFNYGYTF
DNA: TGTGCCAGTGGACAGGGTTTTAACTATGGCTACACCTTC

size: -
D: -
J: TRBJ2-3
V: TRBV9
CDR3: CASSVTTRRVTDTQYF
DNA: TGTGCCAGCAGCGTAACAACTAGAAGGGTCACAGATACGCAGTATTTT

size: -
D: -
J: TRBJ2-3
V: TRBV7-9
CDR3: CASSLVPPDTQYF
DNA: TGTGCCAGCAGCTTAGTCCCCCCAGATACGCAGTATTTT

size: -
D: -
J: TRBJ1-1
V: TRBV28
CDR3: CASSDGWGGLGTEAFF
DNA: TGTGCCAGCAGCGATGGATGGGGGGGCTTAGGCACTGAAGCTTTCTTT

size: once
D: -
J: TRBJ2-5
V: TRBV7-9
CDR3: CASSLGGASLIQETQYF
DNA: TGTGCCAGCAGCCTAGGGGGGGCTTCCCTAATCCAAGAGACCCAGTACTTC

size: few
D: -
J: TRBJ1-2
V: TRBV30
CDR3: CAWSEGGGYTF
DNA: TGTGCCTGGAGTGAAGGGGGTGGCTACACCTTC

size: -
D: -
J: TRBJ2-7
V: TRBV11-2
CDR3: CASSSSYEQYF
DNA: TGTGCCAGCAGCTCATCCTACGAGCAGTACTTC

size: medium-sized
D: -
J: TRBJ1-2
V: TRBV7-2
CDR3: CASSLTGVDYGYTF
DNA: TGTGCCAGCAGCTTAACGGGGGTCGACTATGGCTACACCTTC

size: -
D: -
J: TRBJ2-3
V: TRBV6-5
CDR3: CASSYSGVGTDTQYF
DNA: TGTGCCAGCAGTTACTCGGGGGTAGGCACAGATACGCAGTATTTT

size: -
D: TRBD2
J: TRBJ2-4
V: TRBV18
CDR3: CASSPLDREGKNIQYF
DNA: TGTGCCAGCTCACCCTTGGACCGGGAGGGCAAAAACATTCAGTACTTC

size: -
D: TRBD2
J: TRBJ2-2
V: TRBV7-8
CDR3: CASRPLAGGAGTGELFF
DNA: TGTGCCAGCAGGCCCCTAGCGGGGGGGGCAGGGACCGGGGAGCTGTTTTTT

size: -
D: TRBD1
J: TRBJ1-4
V: TRBV19
CDR3: CASSAGQSYATNEKLFF
DNA: TGTGCCAGTAGTGCGGGACAGAGTTATGCAACTAATGAAAAACTGTTTTTT

size: -
D: TRBD1
J: TRBJ1-5
V: TRBV19
CDR3: CASSIGQGLGSSNQPQHF
DNA: TGTGCCAGTAGCATTGGACAGGGATTAGGGTCGAGCAATCAGCCCCAGCATTTT

size: -
D: -
J: TRBJ1-1
V: TRBV30
CDR3: CAWMGDTEAFF
DNA: TGTGCCTGGATGGGGGACACTGAAGCTTTCTTT

size: -
D: TRBD1
J: TRBJ1-3
V: TRBV19
CDR3: CASTPPGTGSGNTIYF
DNA: TGTGCCAGTACCCCCCCCGGGACAGGGTCTGGAAACACCATATATTTT

size: -
D: TRBD2
J: TRBJ2-1
V: TRBV7-2
CDR3: CASSTEGTRKFNEQFF
DNA: TGTGCCAGCAGCACAGAAGGGACTAGAAAATTCAATGAGCAGTTCTTC

size: -
D: -
J: TRBJ1-6
V: TRBV7-2
CDR3: CASSLGATYNSPLHF
DNA: TGTGCCAGCAGCTTGGGGGCCACCTATAATTCACCCCTCCACTTT

size: -
D: TRBD2
J: TRBJ2-1
V: TRBV14
CDR3: CASSQDPPFLAGGWNEQFF
DNA: TGTGCCAGCAGCCAAGATCCCCCCTTCCTAGCGGGGGGGTGGAATGAGCAGTTCTTC

size: -
D: -
J: TRBJ1-2
V: TRBV7-3
CDR3: CASSSQGGDDYGYTF
DNA: TGTGCCAGCAGCTCACAGGGAGGGGACGACTATGGCTACACCTTC

size: -
D: TRBD2
J: TRBJ2-1
V: TRBV19
CDR3: CASSASGYNEQFF
DNA: TGTGCCAGTAGTGCTAGCGGCTACAATGAGCAGTTCTTC

size: -
D: -
J: TRBJ2-5
V: TRBV7-2
CDR3: CASSRRLDVETQYF
DNA: TGTGCCAGCAGCCGAAGACTAGACGTGGAGACCCAGTACTTC

size: -
D: -
J: TRBJ1-4
V: TRBV10-1
CDR3: CASRGFEQGKLFF
DNA: TGCGCCAGCAGGGGGTTTGAGCAAGGAAAACTGTTTTTT

size: -
D: -
J: TRBJ2-3
V: TRBV10-3
CDR3: CAIRGDTRADTQYF
DNA: TGTGCCATCAGGGGGGACACCAGGGCAGATACGCAGTATTTT

size: -
D: -
J: TRBJ2-2
V: TRBV2
CDR3: CASSFRVGTGELFF
DNA: TGTGCCAGCAGCTTCAGGGTCGGCACCGGGGAGCTGTTTTTT

size: -
D: TRBD1
J: TRBJ2-3
V: TRBV16
CDR3: CASSQSRDSNTQYF
DNA: TGTGCCAGCAGCCAATCACGGGACAGTAATACGCAGTATTTT

size: -
D: -
J: TRBJ1-5
V: TRBV16
CDR3: CASSPGTPSGSYSNQPQHF
DNA: TGTGCCAGCAGCCCGGGGACTCCCTCGGGCTCGTATAGCAATCAGCCCCAGCATTTT

size: -
D: -
J: TRBJ1-4
V: TRBV21-1
CDR3: CASRLGGGAEGEKLFF
DNA: TGTGCCAGCAGGTTAGGGGGCGGGGCTGAAGGTGAAAAACTGTTTTTT